A single sample gave rise to the 26 T cell receptor beta chains below, sequenced in a study of blood T cell repertoires in COVID-19. The protocol was immunoSEQ multiplex PCR, while the TCRdb copy is restricted to in-frame clones and leaves out a portion. The sample carries some 120,000 clones, roughly four fifths recorded once. Sequences were obtained from PBMCs or T cells enriched from blood (not recorded which). These receptors all stem from a man between 25 and 39 years old who had recovered from COVID-19.

The chain links TRBV5-1 to TRBJ1-5; possible D gene TRBD1, 5 bases. V was clipped by 3 bases and J by 5 bases, with 18 bases between them. The germline gives CDR1 SGHRS, CDR2 YFSETQ. CDR3 length: 16 amino acids. CDR3 DNA sequence: TGCGCCAGCAGCTCCCTCCGGGGGGGGGAGGATCAGCCCCAGCATTTT. Amino acids: CASSSLRGGEDQPQHF.

The rearrangement joins TRBV4-1 to TRBJ1-3; D might be TRBD1 (5 bases). Germline values: CDR1 MGHRA, CDR2 YSYEKL. This CDR3 spans 13 amino acids. V was trimmed by 3 bases and J by 4 bases, leaving 7 bases between them. CDR3 protein: CASSQRDGNTIYF. The CDR3 DNA reads as TGCGCCAGCAGCCAGCGGGACGGAAACACCATATATTTT.

The gene calls are TRBV11-2 and TRBJ1-2; D is ambiguous. CDR1 and CDR2 from the germline V gene are SGHAT and FQNNGV. The CDR3 loop spans 15 amino acids. The V end was cut by 5 bases, the J end by 2 bases, with 15 bases between. This CDR3 reads CASSHRSAGNYGYTF. In DNA, the CDR3 is TGTGCCAGCAGCCACCGGTCCGCAGGAAACTATGGCTACACCTTC.

The chain couples TRBV27 to TRBJ1-5; perhaps TRBD1 as D (6 bases). CDR1 MNHEY and CDR2 SMNVEV come from the germline V gene (reference sequence). The CDR3 length is 14 residues. V was trimmed by 5 bases and J by 5 bases, leaving 13 bases between them. CDR3 DNA sequence: TGTGCCAGCAGTCCCGCCGGGACACATCAGCCCCAGCATTTT. It is translated as CASSPAGTHQPQHF.

In regard to this clone: Within the sample, other DNA sequences also encode this same CDR3. The chain joins TRBV5-1 to TRBJ2-5, with D perhaps TRBD2 (5 bases). The CDR3 consists of 13 residues. Germline-derived CDR1 and CDR2 are SGHRS and YFSETQ. V was trimmed by 1 base and J by 2 bases, leaving 6 bases between them. The CDR3 DNA reads as TGCGCCAGCAGCTTGCCGGGGCAAGAGACCCAGTACTTC. Its protein is CASSLPGQETQYF. The full variable domain, its missing parts supplied by reference TRBV5-1 and TRBJ2-5, is KAGVTQTPRYLIKTRGQQVTLSCSPISGHRSVSWYQQTPGQGLQFLFEYFSETQRNKGNFPGRFSGRQFSNSRSEMNVSTLELGDSALYLCASSLPGQETQYFGPGTRLLVL.

CDR3 amino acids: CASAHSGGRNTGELFF. The CDR3 nucleotides are TGTGCCAGCGCCCATTCAGGCGGGAGGAACACCGGGGAGCTGTTTTTT. The gene calls are TRBV7-6 and TRBJ2-2; TRBD2 agrees at 7 bases. Germline-derived CDR1 and CDR2 are SGHVS and FNYEAQ. Trimming removed 8 bases from V and 1 base from J; junction bases left unmatched: 10. This CDR3 spans 16 amino acids.

A word on this clone: The same CDR3 arises from other DNA sequences in this sample as well. This sequence joins TRBV10-3 and TRBJ1-1; D ambiguous. The germline V gene has CDR1 ENHRY and CDR2 SYGVKD. Between the trimmed V and J ends, which lost 3 bases and 5 bases, there was a span of 7 bases. This CDR3 is 12 amino acids long. Here the CDR3 reads CAISDRGTEAFF. The CDR3 DNA reads as TGTGCCATCAGTGATAGAGGGACTGAAGCTTTCTTT.

This chain uses TRBV18 with TRBJ1-3; TRBD1 matches at 9 bases. This CDR3 comprises 14 residues. Trimming removed 3 bases from V and 7 bases from J; junction bases left unmatched: 4. Germline lookup yields CDR1 KGHSH and CDR2 LQKENI. The CDR3 nucleotides are TGTGCCAGCTCACCCCCGGGACAGGGTAACACCATATATTTT. Translated: CASSPPGQGNTIYF.

The chain combines TRBV2 with TRBJ1-2; D may be TRBD1 (6 bases). This CDR3 is 16 amino acids long. The V end lost 0 bases, the J end lost 4 bases, and 15 bases lay between the germline ends. Germline V gives CDR1 SNHLY, CDR2 FYNNEI. CDR3 sequence reads: CASSEAHREIPYGYTF. The CDR3 nucleotides are TGTGCCAGCAGTGAAGCGCACAGGGAGATCCCCTATGGCTACACCTTC.

This rearrangement joins TRBV5-1 to TRBJ1-2; 10 bases fit TRBD1. J lost 7 bases, V lost 0 bases, and 6 bases had no gene match. Germline V CDR1 and CDR2: SGHRS, YFSETQ. The CDR3 runs to 15 residues. CDR3 protein: CASSLALDRGPGYTF. For the CDR3, the DNA is TGCGCCAGCAGCTTGGCGTTAGACAGGGGGCCTGGCTACACCTTC.

The J gene is TRBJ2-3, the V gene TRBV5-1, with 8 bases identical to TRBD1. Germline values: CDR1 SGHRS, CDR2 YFSETQ. The V gene end was trimmed by 4 bases and the J gene end by 1 base; junction bases not matched to a gene: 5. The CDR3 sequence is 15 residues long. The CDR3, as DNA: TGCGCCAGCAGCCCTGGGACAGGAGGCACAGATACGCAGTATTTT. It codes for CASSPGTGGTDTQYF.

The CDR3 nucleotides read TGTGCCAGCAGCCAGGGAAATCAGCCCCAGCATTTT. Residues: CASSQGNQPQHF. This sequence joins TRBV6-5 and TRBJ1-5; a weak D match, TRBD1 (5 bases). This CDR3 is built from 12 residues. CDR1 is MNHEY and CDR2 is SVGAGI in the germline V gene. Deletions cut 6 bases from V and 4 bases from J, with 7 bases between.

This clone was found once. The chain recombines TRBV18 with TRBJ2-7, with D possibly being TRBD1 (5 bases). Trimming pared 3 bases from V and 3 bases from J, leaving 9 bases between. The CDR3 is 13 amino acids. Germline lookup yields CDR1 KGHSH and CDR2 LQKENI. CDR3 protein: CASSPGPDYEQYF. Here the CDR3 DNA reads TGTGCCAGCTCACCGGGGCCAGACTACGAGCAGTACTTC.

The J gene is TRBJ2-7, the V gene TRBV11-2; 11 bases map to TRBD2. CDR3 size: 14 residues. Germline lookup yields CDR1 SGHAT and CDR2 FQNNGV. V shed 1 base, J shed 6 bases, and the junction held 2 bases outside the gene matches. The CDR3: CASSLVAGGAEQYF. Written as DNA, the CDR3 is TGTGCCAGCAGCTTAGTAGCGGGAGGGGCCGAGCAGTACTTC.

V is TRBV12-3 or TRBV12-4 and J is TRBJ1-5, with D perhaps matching TRBD1 (5 bases). V shed 10 bases and J shed 5 bases, with 12 bases lying between them. This CDR3 is 12 amino acids long. Here the CDR3 reads CATRQGDQPQHF. CDR3 sequence (DNA): TGTGCCACGAGGCAGGGTGATCAGCCCCAGCATTTT.

J is TRBJ2-1 and V is TRBV7-2; 9 bases map to TRBD2. Germline CDR1 and CDR2: SGHTA and FQGNSA. The CDR3 extends over 15 amino acids. J gave up 4 bases and V 5 bases, and 6 bases lay outside the gene matches. The CDR3: CASSLSGGGYNEQFF. DNA for the CDR3: TGTGCCAGCAGCCTTAGCGGGGGAGGGTACAATGAGCAGTTCTTC.

The V call is TRBV27, the J call TRBJ2-2; D uncertain. This CDR3 is 13 amino acids long. CDR1 and CDR2 (germline): MNHEY, SMNVEV (reference sequence). The V and J ends lost 2 bases and 7 bases respectively, with 8 bases between them. Written as DNA, the CDR3 is TGTGCCAGCAGTTTAGAGGCTGGCGGGGAGCTGTTTTTT. As protein: CASSLEAGGELFF.

CDR3 DNA sequence: TGTGCCAGCAGCCCGGTCACGATCAGGGGACTGAACACTGAAGCTTTCTTT. Translated, it gives CASSPVTIRGLNTEAFF. The gene calls are TRBV5-4 and TRBJ1-1; possible D gene TRBD1, 6 bases. V dropped 4 bases and J dropped 0 bases, with 19 bases sitting between them. Looked up from germline, CDR1 is SGHNT and CDR2 is YYREEE (reference sequence). The length of the CDR3 is 17 residues.

The chain uses TRBV19 and TRBJ2-2; D may be TRBD1 (5 bases). The CDR3 is made up of 16 amino acids. Trimming left V 1 base short and J 5 bases short, with 14 bases between. The V gene's germline CDR1 is LNHDA and CDR2 SQIVND (reference sequence). The DNA for the CDR3 is TGTGCCAGTAGTATAGGCCAGGGCATTTGGACCGGGGAGCTGTTTTTT. Its translation: CASSIGQGIWTGELFF.

This rearrangement joins TRBV5-4 to TRBJ2-1, with TRBD2 identical over 8 bases. The germline V gene encodes CDR1 SGHNT and CDR2 YYREEE (reference sequence). The CDR3 is 17 residues long. The V gene end was trimmed by 3 bases and the J gene end by 1 base; junction bases not matched to a gene: 9. CDR3 bases: TGTGCCAGCAGCTCAAGCGGGGGATCAGAATCCTACAATGAGCAGTTCTTC. It specifies CASSSSGGSESYNEQFF.

This chain uses TRBV7-8 with TRBJ2-1, with TRBD2 matching over 12 bases. J was trimmed by 10 bases and V by 5 bases; bases with no gene match: 12. The CDR3 consists of 16 residues. The germline V gene encodes CDR1 SGHVS and CDR2 FQNEAQ. The CDR3 region is CASSPLTSGGLGEQFF. The CDR3 nucleotides are TGTGCCAGCAGCCCCCTTACTAGCGGGGGGCTCGGAGAGCAGTTCTTC.

This clone has only one observation. The V gene is TRBV11-1, the J gene TRBJ1-1; D may be TRBD1 (5 bases). CDR3 length: 13 amino acids. V lost 3 bases to trimming and J lost 3 bases, with 8 bases between them. Germline lookup yields CDR1 SGHAT and CDR2 FQDESV (reference sequence). The CDR3 DNA sequence: TGTGCCAGCAGCTTCAAAGGGGACACTGAAGCTTTCTTT. This translates into CASSFKGDTEAFF.

This clone was detected only once. V gene TRBV9 combines with J gene TRBJ2-2; perhaps TRBD2 as D (5 bases). The CDR3 totals 16 residues. Germline V gene sequence: CDR1 SGDLS, CDR2 YYNGEE. V lost 3 bases and J 6 bases, leaving 18 bases between the germline ends. CDR3 sequence (DNA): TGTGCCAGCAGCGCAGTAGGCGGGCAATTATCCGGGGAGCTGTTTTTT. It yields the protein CASSAVGGQLSGELFF. Full variable domain (remainder filled in from reference TRBV9 and TRBJ2-2): DSGVTQTPKHLITATGQRVTLRCSPRSGDLSVYWYQQSLDQGLQFLIQYYNGEERAKGNILERFSAQQFPDLHSELNLSSLELGDSALYFCASSAVGGQLSGELFFGEGSRLTVL.

The CDR3: CASGTGLTEAFF. CDR3 DNA sequence: TGTGCCAGCGGGACAGGGCTGACTGAAGCTTTCTTT. The chain is built from TRBV5-4 and TRBJ1-1; 9 nucleotides align to TRBD1. The CDR3 runs 12 residues. The trim removed 7 bases at V and 5 bases at J, leaving 3 bases unmatched. Looked up from germline, CDR1 is SGHNT and CDR2 is YYREEE (reference sequence).

In this sample, this clone turned up many times. The V gene is TRBV5-5, the J gene TRBJ2-5; TRBD1 aligns across 9 bases. The CDR3 extends over 17 amino acids. CDR1 and CDR2 (germline): SGHKS, YYEKEE (reference sequence). Unmatched junction bases numbered 10, after V lost 0 bases and J lost 4 bases. The CDR3 here is CASSLATGGGLAETQYF. The DNA for the CDR3 is TGTGCCAGCAGCTTGGCGACAGGGGGAGGCCTTGCAGAGACCCAGTACTTC. Variable domain in full (rest from reference TRBV5-5 and TRBJ2-5): DAGVTQSPTHLIKTRGQQVTLRCSPISGHKSVSWYQQVLGQGPQFIFQYYEKEERGRGNFPDRFSARQFPNYSSELNVNALLLGDSALYLCASSLATGGGLAETQYFGPGTRLLVL.

V is TRBV11-2 and J is TRBJ2-2; D uncertain. CDR3 length equals 14 residues. Trimming removed 5 bases at V and 4 bases at J, with 11 bases between. In germline, CDR1 is SGHAT, CDR2 FQNNGV. CDR3: CASSPDSVTGELFF. DNA for the CDR3: TGTGCCAGCAGCCCCGACTCCGTCACCGGGGAGCTGTTTTTT.